These 9 T cell receptor beta chains came from one sample sequenced in a study of cytomegalovirus exposure and HLA in healthy donors. Primers included in the PCR were 60 Vbeta and 13 Jbeta primers. Measured with immunoSEQ multiplex PCR; TCRdb has only the in-frame clones, and not every one. The repertoire holds about 78,000 clones, with 65% to 85% as singletons. Sequences were obtained from PBMCs. The source is a woman aged 45-59 years in good health and CMV-seronegative.

This clone was detected a few times. This chain joins TRBV6-5 and TRBJ2-5; D might be TRBD1 (5 bases). Trimming shortened V by 0 bases and J by 1 base, and 9 bases separated the two germline ends. Germline CDR1 reads MNHEY; CDR2 reads SVGAGI. The CDR3 is 15 residues long. The CDR3 is CASSYSGAPQETQYF. The CDR3 DNA is TGTGCCAGCAGTTACTCAGGGGCCCCCCAAGAGACCCAGTACTTC.

The V gene is TRBV6-5, the J gene TRBJ2-1, with 8 nucleotides matching TRBD2. The CDR3 length is 13 residues. Germline V gene sequence: CDR1 MNHEY, CDR2 SVGAGI. Trimming removed 4 bases from V and 9 bases from J; junction bases left unmatched: 5. In DNA, the CDR3 is TGTGCCAGCAGTTCGGGGGGGCGCATTGAGCAGTTCTTC. Translated, it gives CASSSGGRIEQFF.

V and J are TRBV11-3 and TRBJ2-3; 7 nucleotides agree with TRBD1. The junction had 9 bases not matched to a gene; V was cut back by 5 bases and J by 4 bases. The length of the CDR3 is 15 residues. Germline V lookup: CDR1 SGHNT, CDR2 YENEEA. CDR3 amino acids: CASSIRQGVSDTQYF. The CDR3 DNA is TGTGCCAGCAGCATCCGACAGGGAGTATCAGATACGCAGTATTTT.

The rearrangement uses TRBV27 and TRBJ2-1, with D perhaps matching TRBD2 (5 bases). This CDR3 has 17 amino acids. Germline V gene lookup returns CDR1 MNHEY and CDR2 SMNVEV (reference sequence). V shed 3 bases and J shed 0 bases, with 15 bases lying between them. CDR3 region: CASSLRAKKSSYNEQFF. The DNA for the CDR3 is TGTGCCAGCAGTTTGAGGGCCAAAAAAAGCTCCTACAATGAGCAGTTCTTC.

The chain is built from TRBV19 and TRBJ1-4; weak D call: TRBD1 (5 bases). The CDR3 covers 14 residues. The germline V gene encodes CDR1 LNHDA and CDR2 SQIVND (reference sequence). V was pared by 3 bases and J by 5 bases, with 10 bases between. The CDR3 spells CASSIGRVNEKLFF. Written as DNA, the CDR3 is TGTGCCAGTAGTATTGGCAGGGTAAATGAAAAACTGTTTTTT.

The V gene is TRBV5-4, the J gene TRBJ2-3; D is unresolved. The V gene's germline CDR1 is SGHNT and CDR2 YYREEE (reference sequence). The CDR3 covers 16 residues. V was clipped by 0 bases and J by 0 bases, with 11 bases between them. The CDR3, as DNA: TGTGCCAGCAGCTTGGCCCAGCGTTCGAGCACAGATACGCAGTATTTT. It is translated as CASSLAQRSSTDTQYF.

This chain uses TRBV15 with TRBJ1-2, with a possible D match to TRBD1 (5 bases). Germline CDR1 reads LNHNV; CDR2 reads YYDKDF (reference sequence). The CDR3 length is 15 residues. Trimming took off 1 base at V and 2 bases at J, with 11 bases between the two ends. CDR3 nucleotide sequence: TGTGCCACCAGCAGAGGGAGGGGCAGCAACTATGGCTACACCTTC. It is translated as CATSRGRGSNYGYTF.

The chain uses TRBV6-1 and TRBJ2-1; the D is unclear. V gave up 4 bases and J gave up 0 bases, with 13 bases separating them. This CDR3 contains 16 residues. The germline gives CDR1 MNHNS, CDR2 SASEGT. As DNA, the CDR3 is TGTGCCAGCAGTGGCTATGACACAAGCTCCTACAATGAGCAGTTCTTC. This gives the protein CASSGYDTSSYNEQFF.

The J gene is TRBJ1-5, the V gene TRBV18, with 7 bases lining up with TRBD1. Germline CDR1 reads KGHSH; CDR2 reads LQKENI. The CDR3 has 16 amino acids. Trimming removed 2 bases from V and 2 bases from J; junction bases left unmatched: 6. The CDR3 loop is CASSPFQGDGNQPQHF. CDR3 sequence (DNA): TGTGCCAGCTCACCATTTCAGGGGGATGGCAATCAGCCCCAGCATTTT.